Listed below are T cell receptor beta chains from one sample, sequenced in a study of blood T cell repertoires in COVID-19. Clones were read by immunoSEQ multiplex PCR, and TCRdb kept only the in-frame ones, dropping some. The sample yields 150,000 to 200,000 clones, approximately 95% seen once. Source material: peripheral blood. The receptors derive from a woman aged 55-70 years with COVID-19, enrolled during active disease. The conserved cysteine and the conserved F or W are not part of the CDR3 here.

J gene: TRBJ1-2
V gene: TRBV15
CDR3 protein: ATSREGQGYYGYT

J gene: TRBJ1-4
V gene: TRBV19
CDR3 protein: ASSIDRRQTAGKLF

J gene: TRBJ1-4
V gene: TRBV2
CDR3 protein: ASGSGATNEKLF

J gene: TRBJ1-1
V gene: TRBV30
CDR3 protein: AWTRLVTEAF

J gene: TRBJ1-1
V gene: TRBV10-2
CDR3 protein: ASSAGGRTEAF

J gene: TRBJ1-1
V gene: TRBV4-3
CDR3 protein: ASSHLDRVNTEAF

J gene: TRBJ1-2
V gene: TRBV12-5
CDR3 protein: ASGLWGRANYGYT

J gene: TRBJ1-1
V gene: TRBV6-5
CDR3 protein: ASSTGANTEAF

J gene: TRBJ1-5
V gene: TRBV6-1
CDR3 protein: ASSDETGVEQPQH

J gene: TRBJ1-5
V gene: TRBV5-4
CDR3 protein: ASSLGGGSNQPQH

J gene: TRBJ1-2
V gene: TRBV6-5
CDR3 protein: ASILQDRGSGYT

J gene: TRBJ2-1
V gene: TRBV12-5
CDR3 protein: ASAGGDPIYNEQF

J gene: TRBJ2-1
V gene: TRBV19
CDR3 protein: ASSIGTSGGKNNEQF

J gene: TRBJ1-1
V gene: TRBV5-6
CDR3 protein: ASSWATGGRTEAF

J gene: TRBJ1-6
V gene: TRBV20-1
CDR3 protein: SASATGGAYGPLH

J gene: TRBJ1-1
V gene: TRBV9
CDR3 protein: ASSAHNRDTEAF

J gene: TRBJ1-6
V gene: TRBV5-6
CDR3 protein: ASSSGTGGTPLH

J gene: TRBJ2-5
V gene: TRBV29-1
CDR3 protein: SVANNQETQY

J gene: TRBJ1-4
V gene: TRBV7-2
CDR3 protein: ASRTGHNEKLF